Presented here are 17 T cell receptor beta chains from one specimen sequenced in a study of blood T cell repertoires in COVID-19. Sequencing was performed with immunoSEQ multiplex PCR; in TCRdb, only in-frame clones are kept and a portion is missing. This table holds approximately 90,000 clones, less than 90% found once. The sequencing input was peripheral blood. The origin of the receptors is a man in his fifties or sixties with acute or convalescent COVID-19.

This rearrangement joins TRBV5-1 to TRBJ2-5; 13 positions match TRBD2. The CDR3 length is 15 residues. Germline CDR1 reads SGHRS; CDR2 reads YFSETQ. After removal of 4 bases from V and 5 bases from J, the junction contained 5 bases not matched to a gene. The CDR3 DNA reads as TGCGCCAGCAGCACCGGACTAGCGGGGGTTGAGACCCAGTACTTC. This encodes CASSTGLAGVETQYF.

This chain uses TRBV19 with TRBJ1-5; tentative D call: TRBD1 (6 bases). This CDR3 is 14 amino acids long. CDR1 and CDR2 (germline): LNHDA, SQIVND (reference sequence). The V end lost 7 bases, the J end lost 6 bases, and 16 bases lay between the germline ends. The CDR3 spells CASNRVVGGQPQHF. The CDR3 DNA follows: TGTGCCAGTAACAGGGTTGTCGGAGGTCAGCCCCAGCATTTT.

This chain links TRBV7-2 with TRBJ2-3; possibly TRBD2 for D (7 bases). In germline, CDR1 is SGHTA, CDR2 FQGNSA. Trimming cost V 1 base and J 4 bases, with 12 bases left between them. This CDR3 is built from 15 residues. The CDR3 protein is CASSLVGGGADTQYF. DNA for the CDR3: TGTGCCAGCAGCTTAGTGGGAGGGGGTGCAGATACGCAGTATTTT.

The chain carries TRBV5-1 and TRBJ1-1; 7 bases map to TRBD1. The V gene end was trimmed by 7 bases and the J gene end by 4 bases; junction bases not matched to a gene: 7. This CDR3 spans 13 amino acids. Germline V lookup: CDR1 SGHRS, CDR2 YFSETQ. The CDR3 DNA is TGCGCCAGCCGACAGGGTGGGAGCACTGAAGCTTTCTTT. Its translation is CASRQGGSTEAFF.

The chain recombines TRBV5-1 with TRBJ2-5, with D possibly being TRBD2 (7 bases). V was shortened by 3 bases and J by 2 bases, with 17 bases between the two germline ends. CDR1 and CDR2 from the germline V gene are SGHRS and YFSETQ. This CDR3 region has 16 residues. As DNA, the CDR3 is TGCGCCAGCAGCTCCAGGGGTAGCGGGCAACAAGAGACCCAGTACTTC. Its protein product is CASSSRGSGQQETQYF.

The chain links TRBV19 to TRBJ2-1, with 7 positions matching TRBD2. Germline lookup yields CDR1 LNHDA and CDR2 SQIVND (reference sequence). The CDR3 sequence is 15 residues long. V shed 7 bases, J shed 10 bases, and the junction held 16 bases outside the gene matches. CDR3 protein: CASTNTGTTFGEQFF. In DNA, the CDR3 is TGTGCCAGTACCAACACCGGGACTACGTTTGGCGAGCAGTTCTTC.

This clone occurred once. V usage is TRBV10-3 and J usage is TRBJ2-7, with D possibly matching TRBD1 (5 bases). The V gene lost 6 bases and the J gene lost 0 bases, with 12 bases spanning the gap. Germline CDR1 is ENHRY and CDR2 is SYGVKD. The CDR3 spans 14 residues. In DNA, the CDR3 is TGTGCCATCAGAGAGACAGTCAGCTCCTACGAGCAGTACTTC. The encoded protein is CAIRETVSSYEQYF.

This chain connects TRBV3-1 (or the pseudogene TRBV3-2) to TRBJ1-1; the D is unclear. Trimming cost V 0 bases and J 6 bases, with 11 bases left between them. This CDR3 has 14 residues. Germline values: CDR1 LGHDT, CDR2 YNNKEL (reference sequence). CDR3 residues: CASSQELAIPEAFF. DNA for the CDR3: TGTGCCAGCAGCCAAGAGCTTGCTATACCTGAAGCTTTCTTT.

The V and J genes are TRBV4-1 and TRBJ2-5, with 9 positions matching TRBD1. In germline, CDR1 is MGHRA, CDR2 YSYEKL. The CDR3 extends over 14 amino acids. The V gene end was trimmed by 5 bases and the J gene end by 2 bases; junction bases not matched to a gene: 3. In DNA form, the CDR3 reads TGCGCCAGCAGCTCCGACAGGGGGCAAGAGACCCAGTACTTC. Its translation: CASSSDRGQETQYF.

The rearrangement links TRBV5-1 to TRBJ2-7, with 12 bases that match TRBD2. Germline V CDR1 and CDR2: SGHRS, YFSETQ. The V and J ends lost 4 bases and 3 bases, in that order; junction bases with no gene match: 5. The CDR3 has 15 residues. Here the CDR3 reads CASSLTSGSRYEQYF. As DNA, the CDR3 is TGCGCCAGCAGCCTGACTAGCGGGAGTCGCTACGAGCAGTACTTC.

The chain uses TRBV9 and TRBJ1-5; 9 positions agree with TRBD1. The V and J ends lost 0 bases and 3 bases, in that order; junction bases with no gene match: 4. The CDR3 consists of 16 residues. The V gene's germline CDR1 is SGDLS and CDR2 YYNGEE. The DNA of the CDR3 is TGTGCCAGCAGCGTAGGGACAGGGGCCCTCAATCAGCCCCAGCATTTT. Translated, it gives CASSVGTGALNQPQHF.

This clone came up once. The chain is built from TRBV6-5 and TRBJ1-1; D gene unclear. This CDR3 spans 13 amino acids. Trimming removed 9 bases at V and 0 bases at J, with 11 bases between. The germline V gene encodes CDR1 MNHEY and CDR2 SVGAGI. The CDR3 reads CASSRGMNTEAFF. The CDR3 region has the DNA TGTGCCAGTTCACGGGGTATGAACACTGAAGCTTTCTTT.

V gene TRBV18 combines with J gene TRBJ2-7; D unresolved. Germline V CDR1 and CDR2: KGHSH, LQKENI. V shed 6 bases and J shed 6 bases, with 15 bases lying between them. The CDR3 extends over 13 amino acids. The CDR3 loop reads CASSPGFVGEQYF. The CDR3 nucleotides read TGTGCCAGCTCTCCCGGGTTCGTCGGCGAGCAGTACTTC.

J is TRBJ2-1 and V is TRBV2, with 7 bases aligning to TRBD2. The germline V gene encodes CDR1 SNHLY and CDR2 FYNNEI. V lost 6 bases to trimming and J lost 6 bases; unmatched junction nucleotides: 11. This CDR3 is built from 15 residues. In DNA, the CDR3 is TGTGCCAGCAGATCCAGCGGGGCCGGATCCAATGAGCAGTTCTTC. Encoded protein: CASRSSGAGSNEQFF.

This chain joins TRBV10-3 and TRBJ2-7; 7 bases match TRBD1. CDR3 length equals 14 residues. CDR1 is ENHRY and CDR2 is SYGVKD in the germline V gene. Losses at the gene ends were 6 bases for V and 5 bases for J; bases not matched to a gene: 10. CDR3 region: CAIRETGLRNEQYF. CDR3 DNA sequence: TGTGCCATCAGAGAGACAGGGCTTAGGAACGAGCAGTACTTC.

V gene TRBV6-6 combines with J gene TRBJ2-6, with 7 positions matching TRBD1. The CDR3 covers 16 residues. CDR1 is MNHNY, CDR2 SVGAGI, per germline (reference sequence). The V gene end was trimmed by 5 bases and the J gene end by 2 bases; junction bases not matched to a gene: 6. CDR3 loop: CASSRQGTPGANVLTF. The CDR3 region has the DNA TGTGCCAGCAGTCGACAGGGTACGCCTGGGGCCAACGTCCTGACTTTC.

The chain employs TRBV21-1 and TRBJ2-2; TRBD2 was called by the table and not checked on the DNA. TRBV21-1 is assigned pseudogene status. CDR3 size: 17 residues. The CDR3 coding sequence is TGTGCCAGCACCCTTGGGAAGGAGGGGACGAACACCGGGGAGCTGTTTTTT. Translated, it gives CASTLGKEGTNTGELFF.